This paragraph covers one TCR beta chain sequence. What it binds is not known. These data come from a study of CD8 T cells in ankylosing spondylitis. General study findings and limits: One TCR beta motif, made up of roughly 8 highly homologous variants, appeared characteristic of ankylosing spondylitis blood. Within peripheral blood, clones linked to disease were CD8+ and relatively rare. According to the report, clones linked to the disease were significantly enriched in matched synovial fluid samples taken from ankylosing spondylitis patients. Earlier literature documents some of the motif variants in reactive arthritis synovial fluid and blood.

Quantitative 5'-RACE with molecular barcodes was used to make the TCR beta libraries. TCRdb reprocessed the 5' RACE reads via MiXCR and lists one record per CDR3 protein. The top ten hold approximately 29% of the sample, which has about 90,000 distinct CDR3 sequences, approximately 8.9% seen once. There are 15 residues in the CDR3. CDR1 is SGHDT and CDR2 is YYEEEE in the germline V gene. Trimming removed 2 bases at V and 5 bases at J, with 13 bases between. The chain employs TRBV5-6 and TRBJ2-2; the D gene could be TRBD1 or TRBD2 (5 bases each). Sequencing input: blood, either unsorted or a sorted T cell fraction (not recorded which). This sequence was found in a male donor with ankylosing spondylitis. CDR3 bases: TGTGCCAGCAGCTTCGATGGGGGTTTAACCGGGGAGCTGTTTTTT. Translated, it gives CASSFDGGLTGELFF.